Shown below are 27 T cell receptor beta chains from a single sample sequenced in a study of identical twins. From the 5' RACE reads, TCRdb called clonotypes with MiXCR, one entry per CDR3 protein. The table shows 450,000 or so distinct CDR3 sequences, with around 14% occurring only once. These data were also reused for a study on yellow fever vaccine responses in identical twins.

The material sequenced was CD4+ T cells sorted from blood. These receptors were collected from a woman aged 18-29 years in good health.

This clonotype was seen a handful of times. The chain carries TRBV9 and TRBJ2-2; weak D call: TRBD1 (5 bases). Trimming took off 4 bases at V and 4 bases at J, with 8 bases between the two ends. The CDR3 is 13 amino acids. CDR1 is SGDLS and CDR2 is YYNGEE in the germline V gene. This CDR3 reads CASSRQTTGELFF. The CDR3 coding sequence is TGTGCCAGCAGCAGACAGACCACCGGGGAGCTGTTTTTT. The variable domain in full, with the rest retrieved from reference TRBV9 and TRBJ2-2, is DSGVTQTPKHLITATGQRVTLRCSPRSGDLSVYWYQQSLDQGLQFLIQYYNGEERAKGNILERFSAQQFPDLHSELNLSSLELGDSALYFCASSRQTTGELFFGEGSRLTVL.

The V call is TRBV7-2, the J call TRBJ2-3; possible D gene TRBD2, 6 bases. Trimming stripped 5 bases from V and 4 bases from J, with 13 bases between. CDR3 length equals 14 residues. Germline CDR1 and CDR2: SGHTA and FQGNSA. The CDR3 DNA sequence: TGTGCCAGCAGCCGGACTACCATGGCAGATACGCAGTATTTT. Translation gives CASSRTTMADTQYF.

The CDR3 nucleotides read TGCGCCAGCAGCTCGGGCCCCCTAAGCGGGGAGCTGTTTTTT. Protein sequence: CASSSGPLSGELFF. The J gene is TRBJ2-2, the V gene TRBV5-1; no clear D. Trimming pared 3 bases from V and 7 bases from J, leaving 13 bases between. The CDR3 sequence is 14 residues long. CDR1 SGHRS and CDR2 YFSETQ come from the germline V gene.

This clonotype was observed at least ten times. V gene TRBV19 combines with J gene TRBJ2-1, with D possibly being TRBD2 (5 bases). Germline V gives CDR1 LNHDA, CDR2 SQIVND (reference sequence). The CDR3 has 13 amino acids. The V end was cut by 5 bases, the J end by 3 bases, with 8 bases between. The CDR3 loop is CASSVGDYNEQFF. As DNA, the CDR3 is TGTGCCAGTAGTGTCGGGGACTACAATGAGCAGTTCTTC.

This clonotype was found a few times. This chain connects TRBV20-1 to TRBJ2-5; either TRBD1 or TRBD2 may supply D (5 bases each). CDR1 is DFQATT, CDR2 SNEGSKA, per germline (reference sequence). V was pared by 1 base and J by 5 bases, with 17 bases between. The CDR3 contains 15 residues. CDR3 protein: CSARVPGSTRETQYF. The CDR3 DNA follows: TGCAGTGCTAGAGTCCCAGGGAGCACCAGGGAGACCCAGTACTTC.

This clonotype was detected a few times. The chain has TRBV6-2 or TRBV6-3 and TRBJ2-7, with D uncertain. There are 15 residues in the CDR3. V dropped 3 bases and J dropped 3 bases, with 15 bases sitting between them. Germline CDR1 and CDR2: MNHEY and SVGEGT. The CDR3 loop is CASSYSTGKYYEQYF. The CDR3 DNA reads as TGTGCCAGCAGTTATTCGACTGGAAAATACTACGAGCAGTACTTC.

This clonotype came up many times. CDR3 sequence reads: CASSLGWYNEQFF. The CDR3 coding sequence is TGCGCCAGCAGCTTGGGGTGGTACAATGAGCAGTTCTTC. The chain couples TRBV5-1 to TRBJ2-1, with no clear D. V lost 0 bases to trimming and J lost 4 bases, with 5 bases between them. From germline, CDR1 is SGHRS and CDR2 YFSETQ. The CDR3 totals 13 residues.

The V call is TRBV6-1, the J call TRBJ2-7; 12 bases map to TRBD2. Germline CDR1 reads MNHNS; CDR2 reads SASEGT. V shed 6 bases and J 0 bases; nucleotides not matched to a gene: 6. This CDR3 has 16 residues. The CDR3 here is CASRTSGGPPSYEQYF. The CDR3 DNA follows: TGTGCCAGCAGGACTAGCGGGGGACCTCCCTCCTACGAGCAGTACTTC.

This clonotype has more than one count but fewer than ten. The chain has TRBV7-2 and TRBJ2-3; TRBD2 agrees at 10 bases. The CDR3 spans 16 residues. The V gene's germline CDR1 is SGHTA and CDR2 FQGNSA. J gave up 2 bases and V 7 bases, and 9 bases lay outside the gene matches. The CDR3, as DNA: TGTGCCAGCACCCTCCCCCTAGCGGGGGCCACAGATACGCAGTATTTT. Its protein is CASTLPLAGATDTQYF.

The table lists this clonotype with a few counts. This chain connects TRBV12-3 or TRBV12-4 to TRBJ1-1; 10 nucleotides align to TRBD1. After removal of 4 bases from V and 5 bases from J, the junction contained 10 bases not matched to a gene. CDR3 length: 16 amino acids. In DNA, the CDR3 is TGTGCCAGCAGTTACCCTCAGGGACAGGGGCTTACTGAAGCTTTCTTT. Translated: CASSYPQGQGLTEAFF.

The V call is TRBV6-5, the J call TRBJ2-7, with 14 bases fitting TRBD2. The germline V gene has CDR1 MNHEY and CDR2 SVGAGI. This CDR3 region has 18 residues. J gave up 3 bases and V 2 bases, and 9 bases lay outside the gene matches. The CDR3 loop reads CASSYLRTSGGNHYEQYF. The CDR3 bases are TGTGCCAGCAGTTACCTCAGGACTAGCGGGGGGAACCACTACGAGCAGTACTTC.

This clonotype appeared a few times. Since no conserved phenylalanine or tryptophan closes the CDR3, a read error is the likely cause. The rearrangement uses TRBV2 and TRBJ1-5; TRBD1 agrees at 8 bases. Germline CDR1 and CDR2: SNHLY and FYNNEI. V lost 7 bases and J lost 4; bases outside the gene matches: 9. This CDR3 has 15 amino acids. The CDR3 DNA follows: TGTGCCAGCATAGAAGGGCAGGGGGCGAATCAGCCCCAGCATGTT. This translates into CASIEGQGANQPQHV.

The rearrangement joins TRBV4-3 to TRBJ2-7; D remains ambiguous. V was cut by 0 bases and J by 2 bases, with 5 bases left in between. CDR1 LGHNA and CDR2 YSLEER come from the germline V gene. This CDR3 spans 13 amino acids. CDR3: CASSQDAPYEQYF. The CDR3 DNA reads as TGCGCCAGCAGCCAAGACGCTCCCTACGAGCAGTACTTC.

This chain links TRBV6-2 or TRBV6-3 with TRBJ2-7; a weak D match, TRBD1 (7 bases). The CDR3 runs to 14 residues. V was trimmed by 7 bases and J by 6 bases, leaving 19 bases between them. CDR1 and CDR2 from the germline V gene are MNHEY and SVGEGT. Here the CDR3 reads CASTTPGGPIEQYF. The CDR3, as DNA: TGTGCCAGCACCACACCAGGGGGGCCGATCGAGCAGTACTTC.

This clonotype was observed a handful of times. The genes are TRBV12-3 or TRBV12-4 and TRBJ2-7, with D uncertain. The CDR3 covers 14 residues. V dropped 5 bases and J dropped 9 bases, with 20 bases sitting between them. CDR3 DNA sequence: TGTGCCAGCAGTCCGCGGACGGCCCTAGGCGGGCAGTACTTC. Its translation is CASSPRTALGGQYF.

This clonotype has a count of ten or more. V and J are TRBV5-1 and TRBJ2-1; D is unresolved. CDR1 SGHRS and CDR2 YFSETQ come from the germline V gene. The CDR3 contains 15 residues. V was pared by 4 bases and J by 8 bases, with 19 bases between. Written as DNA, the CDR3 is TGCGCCAGCAGCCCCCGGCGTCTGGATAGGGATGAGCAGTTCTTC. It translates to CASSPRRLDRDEQFF.

This clonotype appeared a single time. This chain links TRBV10-3 with TRBJ2-7; 8 bases fit TRBD1. Germline CDR1 and CDR2: ENHRY and SYGVKD. There are 14 residues in the CDR3. V trimming: 2 bases; J trimming: 3 bases; junction bases outside the gene matches: 3. CDR3 nucleotides: TGTGCCATCAGTGAGGGGACAGGCAACTACGAGCAGTACTTC. It yields the protein CAISEGTGNYEQYF.

There are a few counts of this clonotype. The chain links TRBV14 to TRBJ2-3; 10 bases match TRBD2. Germline V gene sequence: CDR1 SGHDN, CDR2 FVKESK. Germline trimming cut 1 base from V and 3 bases from J; bases unmatched to any gene: 13. This CDR3 has 19 amino acids. CDR3 in amino acids: CASSQVVSGGAQRTDTQYF. CDR3 sequence (DNA): TGTGCCAGCAGCCAAGTCGTGAGCGGGGGGGCCCAGCGGACAGATACGCAGTATTTT. Full variable domain (missing parts from reference TRBV14 and TRBJ2-3): EAGVTQFPSHSVIEKGQTVTLRCDPISGHDNLYWYRRVMGKEIKFLLHFVKESKQDESGMPNNRFLAERTGGTYSTLKVQPAELEDSGVYFCASSQVVSGGAQRTDTQYFGPGTRLTVL.

This clonotype was detected a few times. The chain uses TRBV7-9 and TRBJ2-1, with 7 nucleotides matching TRBD1. This CDR3 is built from 14 residues. V lost 4 bases to trimming and J lost 6 bases; unmatched junction nucleotides: 6. Germline V CDR1 and CDR2: SEHNR, FQNEAQ (reference sequence). The CDR3 loop is CASSSRGNGNEQFF. CDR3 nucleotide sequence: TGTGCCAGCAGCTCCAGGGGGAACGGCAATGAGCAGTTCTTC.

The chain has TRBV12-3 or TRBV12-4 and TRBJ2-2; D is ambiguous. The CDR3 totals 14 residues. The V gene lost 9 bases and the J gene lost 4 bases, with 15 bases spanning the gap. The CDR3 DNA reads TGTGCCAGTAGGCCCGGCAGCCTCACCGGGGAGCTGTTTTTT. This encodes CASRPGSLTGELFF.

There are a few counts of this clonotype. The chain couples TRBV5-4 to TRBJ1-2, with 7 nucleotides matching TRBD1. Per germline, CDR1 SGHNT and CDR2 YYREEE (reference sequence). The CDR3 length is 18 residues. Trimming at V came to 1 base and at J to 2 bases, leaving 14 bases not matched to a gene. Here the CDR3 DNA reads TGTGCCAGCAGCTTGCTTCGGGACAGCCGATTAACGAACTATGGCTACACCTTC. Translated: CASSLLRDSRLTNYGYTF.

Notes on this clonotype: At one end the junction does not follow the germline gene, possibly because of a read error. V gene TRBV3-1 combines with J gene TRBJ2-7; D not resolved. This CDR3 spans 15 amino acids. Per germline, CDR1 LGHDT and CDR2 YNNKEL (reference sequence). CDR3 residues: CACSQGRSELHEQYF. CDR3 DNA sequence: TGTGCCTGCAGCCAAGGACGGTCAGAGCTCCACGAGCAGTACTTC.

This clonotype was seen a handful of times. The rearrangement joins TRBV5-5 to TRBJ2-7; D is perhaps TRBD1 (5 bases). With 6 bases removed from V and 2 bases from J, the gap between germline ends came to 15 bases. Germline V lookup: CDR1 SGHKS, CDR2 YYEKEE (reference sequence). The CDR3 totals 14 residues. The CDR3 here is CASNLDSPPYEQYF. The CDR3 bases are TGTGCCAGCAACCTTGACAGCCCACCCTACGAGCAGTACTTC.

This clonotype was seen ten or more times. V and J are TRBV10-2 and TRBJ2-1; a possible D gene is TRBD1 (5 bases). Germline V gene data show CDR1 as WSHSY and CDR2 as SAAADI. Trimming stripped 3 bases from V and 9 bases from J, with 9 bases between. The CDR3 consists of 12 residues. CDR3 sequence: CASSDPRGEQFF. DNA for the CDR3: TGCGCCAGCAGTGACCCTAGGGGTGAGCAGTTCTTC.

The chain couples TRBV28 to TRBJ2-7, with 7 bases matching TRBD2. Germline V gives CDR1 MDHEN, CDR2 SYDVKM. This CDR3 is built from 13 residues. The V and J ends lost 6 bases and 4 bases, in that order; junction bases with no gene match: 6. This CDR3 is CASRPHGGYEQYF. The CDR3, as DNA: TGTGCCAGCAGGCCCCACGGGGGGTACGAGCAGTACTTC.

The table lists this clonotype with a few counts. The V and J genes are TRBV10-3 and TRBJ2-3, with 7 bases that match TRBD2. The germline CDR1 and CDR2 sequences are ENHRY and SYGVKD. The CDR3 has 18 amino acids. J lost 4 bases, V lost 0 bases, and 13 bases had no gene match. The CDR3 nucleotides read TGTGCCATCAGTGAGTCGGGGGGGGTCCGAGATCCCGCAGATACGCAGTATTTT. It is translated as CAISESGGVRDPADTQYF.

V gene TRBV14 combines with J gene TRBJ2-7, with D hard to call. The CDR3 has 14 amino acids. Trimming shortened V by 1 base and J by 7 bases, and 14 bases separated the two germline ends. CDR1 and CDR2 (germline): SGHDN, FVKESK. DNA for the CDR3: TGTGCCAGCAGCCAAGGAACTCCGCTCTGGGAGCAGTACTTC. Amino acids: CASSQGTPLWEQYF.